One and the same sample provided the 9 T cell receptor beta chains below, sequenced in a study of radiation and T cells in renal cell carcinoma. Sample time point: baseline pretreatment blood. Treatment given: 15 Gy SBRT to primary tumor, nephrectomy 4 weeks later. The data were produced by immunoSEQ multiplex PCR, yet TCRdb's version contains in-frame clones alone and is incomplete. The sample records about 150,000 clones, about 87% being singletons. The specimen comprised blood, sampled from a patient whose treatment included radiotherapy and nephrectomy. The receptors here all came from a woman between 70 and 85 years old with renal cell carcinoma.

CDR3 sequence reads: CASSPTPGGETQYF. The CDR3 DNA reads as TGTGCCAGCAGCCCAACCCCTGGCGGCGAGACCCAGTACTTC. V gene TRBV13 combines with J gene TRBJ2-5, with D hard to call. The V gene's germline CDR1 is PRHDT and CDR2 FYEKMQ (reference sequence). The CDR3 is made up of 14 amino acids. V lost 5 bases and J 5 bases, leaving 15 bases between the germline ends.

The chain couples TRBV5-6 to TRBJ1-2; D might be TRBD1 (6 bases). The germline gives CDR1 SGHDT, CDR2 YYEEEE. This CDR3 has 15 residues. Between the trimmed V and J ends, which lost 1 base and 6 bases, there was a span of 16 bases. CDR3 residues: CASSLRDNFGNGYTF. CDR3 DNA: TGTGCCAGCAGCTTGAGGGACAACTTTGGTAATGGCTACACCTTC.

The chain has TRBV29-1 and TRBJ1-5, with 8 bases lining up with TRBD1. Germline V gene data show CDR1 as SQVTM and CDR2 as ANQGSEA. Trimming removed 6 bases from V and 0 bases from J; junction bases left unmatched: 1. The CDR3 runs 13 residues. In DNA form, the CDR3 reads TGCAGCGTCGGACAGGGTAGCAATCAGCCCCAGCATTTT. The encoded protein is CSVGQGSNQPQHF.

The J gene is TRBJ2-3, the V gene TRBV7-3, with TRBD2 matching over 7 bases. Germline CDR1 is SGHTA and CDR2 is FQGTGA. Losses at the gene ends were 5 bases for V and 4 bases for J; bases not matched to a gene: 12. This CDR3 has 16 amino acids. Here the CDR3 reads CASSLIAGRGADTQYF. As DNA, the CDR3 is TGTGCCAGCAGCCTCATAGCGGGCCGGGGTGCAGATACGCAGTATTTT.

This chain uses TRBV5-4 with TRBJ2-5, with 7 nucleotides matching TRBD1. Unmatched junction bases numbered 5, after V lost 3 bases and J lost 3 bases. Germline lookup yields CDR1 SGHNT and CDR2 YYREEE (reference sequence). The length of the CDR3 is 14 residues. The CDR3 loop reads CASSSGTAEETQYF. For the CDR3, the DNA is TGTGCCAGCAGCTCCGGGACAGCCGAAGAGACCCAGTACTTC. Supplemented by reference TRBV5-4 and TRBJ2-5, the full variable domain reads ETGVTQSPTHLIKTRGQQVTLRCSSQSGHNTVSWYQQALGQGPQFIFQYYREEENGRGNFPPRFSGLQFPNYSSELNVNALELDDSALYLCASSSGTAEETQYFGPGTRLLVL.

The genes are TRBV30 and TRBJ2-3; D not resolved. This CDR3 has 12 residues. The germline V gene encodes CDR1 GTSNPN and CDR2 SVGIG (reference sequence). Trimming removed 7 bases at V and 1 base at J, with 9 bases between. The CDR3 sequence: CASSVGTDTQYF. CDR3 DNA: TGTGCCTCGTCGGTTGGCACAGATACGCAGTATTTT.

In regard to this clone: Different DNA sequences within this sample yield the same CDR3. The rearrangement links TRBV5-4 to TRBJ1-1; perhaps TRBD1 as D (5 bases). V gave up 0 bases and J gave up 4 bases, with 10 bases separating them. The germline gives CDR1 SGHNT, CDR2 YYREEE (reference sequence). The CDR3 spans 14 residues. This CDR3 is CASSLAGGSTEAFF. Here the CDR3 DNA reads TGTGCCAGCAGCTTGGCTGGGGGGTCCACTGAAGCTTTCTTT.

This clone was picked up one time. The chain has TRBV28 and TRBJ2-7; the match to TRBD2 covers 11 bases. V lost 5 bases and J lost 2; bases outside the gene matches: 5. The V gene's germline CDR1 is MDHEN and CDR2 SYDVKM. The CDR3 is 15 residues long. The CDR3 loop is CASSATSGVTYEQYF. Here the CDR3 DNA reads TGTGCCAGCAGTGCGACTAGCGGGGTTACCTACGAGCAGTACTTC. The full variable domain, with the rest looked up from reference TRBV28 and TRBJ2-7, is DVKVTQSSRYLVKRTGEKVFLECVQDMDHENMFWYRQDPGLGLRLIYFSYDVKMKEKGDIPEGYSVSREKKERFSLILESASTNQTSMYLCASSATSGVTYEQYFGPGTRLTVT.

This chain uses TRBV30 with TRBJ1-5; D gene uncertain. V gave up 0 bases and J gave up 3 bases, with 12 bases separating them. This CDR3 region has 15 residues. Germline CDR1 reads GTSNPN; CDR2 reads SVGIG (reference sequence). CDR3 loop: CAWSVNGLSNQPQHF. Written as DNA, the CDR3 is TGTGCCTGGAGTGTAAATGGGCTGTCCAATCAGCCCCAGCATTTT.